What follows are 8 T cell receptor beta chains derived from one specimen sequenced in a study of cytomegalovirus exposure and HLA in healthy donors. The PCR made use of 60 Vbeta and 13 Jbeta primers. The method was immunoSEQ multiplex PCR; TCRdb's version includes in-frame clones alone and lacks a portion of them. The data hold fewer than 150,000 clones, with 73% observed a single time. The sample comprised PBMCs. Every receptor here comes from a human donor in good health.

The rearrangement links TRBV19 to TRBJ1-4, with 7 positions matching TRBD1. Germline loops: CDR1 LNHDA, CDR2 SQIVND (reference sequence). The CDR3 contains 16 residues. Trimming cost V 3 bases and J 6 bases; bases outside gene matches: 10. The DNA of the CDR3 is TGTGCCAGTAGTATGGGCGTTGGCAGGGGGTATGAAAAACTGTTTTTT. This sequence encodes CASSMGVGRGYEKLFF. The whole variable domain, filled in from reference TRBV19 and TRBJ1-4, reads DGGITQSPKYLFRKEGQNVTLSCEQNLNHDAMYWYRQDPGQGLRLIYYSQIVNDFQKGDIAEGYSVSREKKESFPLTVTSAQKNPTAFYLCASSMGVGRGYEKLFFGSGTQLSVL.

The V gene is TRBV6-5, the J gene TRBJ2-3; 7 nucleotides line up with TRBD1. This CDR3 spans 13 amino acids. Germline V lookup: CDR1 MNHEY, CDR2 SVGAGI. V shed 7 bases and J 2 bases; nucleotides not matched to a gene: 3. The CDR3 spells CASKDRNTDTQYF. CDR3 DNA: TGTGCCAGCAAGGACAGGAACACAGATACGCAGTATTTT.

V and J are TRBV20-1 and TRBJ1-5; D may be TRBD1 (5 bases). The V gene's germline CDR1 is DFQATT and CDR2 SNEGSKA (reference sequence). CDR3 length equals 11 residues. Between the trimmed V and J ends, which lost 4 bases and 7 bases, there was a span of 8 bases. CDR3 region: CSAMGRQPQHF. CDR3 DNA: TGCAGTGCTATGGGGCGGCAGCCCCAGCATTTT.

V gene TRBV10-3 combines with J gene TRBJ1-3; D is unresolved. V lost 4 bases, J lost 0 bases, and 13 bases lay in between. Germline V CDR1 and CDR2: ENHRY, SYGVKD. The CDR3 extends over 16 amino acids. This CDR3 reads CAISGRVKSSGNTIYF. CDR3 in DNA: TGTGCCATCAGTGGGAGGGTAAAGAGCTCTGGAAACACCATATATTTT.

V usage is TRBV5-6 and J usage is TRBJ2-7, with TRBD1 matching over 12 bases. The CDR3 is 15 amino acids. CDR1 is SGHDT and CDR2 is YYEEEE in the germline V gene. Trimming cost V 4 bases and J 4 bases; bases outside gene matches: 6. The CDR3 here is CASSLPGQGAYEQYF. The CDR3 coding sequence is TGTGCCAGCAGCCTCCCGGGACAGGGGGCATACGAGCAGTACTTC.

The CDR3 nucleotides read TGCAGCGTTGTGGGGCAGGGAGGCACTGAAGCTTTCTTT. It encodes CSVVGQGGTEAFF. The chain uses TRBV29-1 and TRBJ1-1, with a weak D call TRBD1 (5 bases). CDR1 and CDR2 from the germline V gene are SQVTM and ANQGSEA. There are 13 residues in the CDR3. V lost 4 bases to trimming and J lost 4 bases, with 13 bases between them. The full variable domain, in which reference TRBV29-1 and TRBJ1-1 provide the parts outside the CDR3, is SAVISQKPSRDICQRGTSLTIQCQVDSQVTMMFWYRQQPGQSLTLIATANQGSEATYESGFVIDKFPISRPNLTFSTLTVSNMSPEDSSIYLCSVVGQGGTEAFFGQGTRLTVV.

This chain connects TRBV5-5 to TRBJ1-2; TRBD1 aligns across 9 bases. Germline V gene data show CDR1 as SGHKS and CDR2 as YYEKEE (reference sequence). CDR3 length: 13 amino acids. V lost 3 bases and J lost 6; bases outside the gene matches: 3. The CDR3 coding sequence is TGTGCCAGCAGCTCCCGGGACAGGGATGGCTACACCTTC. Amino acids: CASSSRDRDGYTF.

This clone has a single count. This chain links TRBV29-1 with TRBJ2-3, with TRBD2 matching over 13 bases. The CDR3 covers 20 residues. Germline-derived CDR1 and CDR2 are SQVTM and ANQGSEA. V shed 0 bases and J 6 bases; nucleotides not matched to a gene: 18. CDR3: CSVEDRTSGSNSQDSDTQYF. The CDR3, as DNA: TGCAGCGTTGAAGATAGGACTAGCGGGAGTAATTCACAAGATAGCGATACGCAGTATTTT.